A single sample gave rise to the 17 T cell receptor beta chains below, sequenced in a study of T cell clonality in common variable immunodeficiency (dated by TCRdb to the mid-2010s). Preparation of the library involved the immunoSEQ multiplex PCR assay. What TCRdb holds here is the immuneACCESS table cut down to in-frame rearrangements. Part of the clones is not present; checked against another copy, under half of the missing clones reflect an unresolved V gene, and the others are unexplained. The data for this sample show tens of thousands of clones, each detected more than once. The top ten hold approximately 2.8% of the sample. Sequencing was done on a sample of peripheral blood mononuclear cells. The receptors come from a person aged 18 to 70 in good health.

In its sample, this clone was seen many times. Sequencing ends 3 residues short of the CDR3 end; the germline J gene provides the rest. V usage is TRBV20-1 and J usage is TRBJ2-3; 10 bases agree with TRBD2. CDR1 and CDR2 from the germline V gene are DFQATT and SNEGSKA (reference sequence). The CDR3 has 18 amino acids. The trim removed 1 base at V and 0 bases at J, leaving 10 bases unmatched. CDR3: CSARGRPSGGSSTDTQYF. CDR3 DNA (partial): TGCAGTGCTAGAGGGCGTCCTAGCGGGGGCTCTAGCACAGATACG.

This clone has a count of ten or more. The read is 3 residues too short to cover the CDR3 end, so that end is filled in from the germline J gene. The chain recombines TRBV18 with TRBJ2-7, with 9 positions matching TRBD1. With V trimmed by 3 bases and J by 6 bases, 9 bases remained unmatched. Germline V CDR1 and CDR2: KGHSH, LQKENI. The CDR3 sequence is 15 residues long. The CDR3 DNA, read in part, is TGTGCCAGCTCACCGGGACGGACAGGGGTTGGCGAG. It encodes CASSPGRTGVGE. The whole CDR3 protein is CASSPGRTGVGEQYF.

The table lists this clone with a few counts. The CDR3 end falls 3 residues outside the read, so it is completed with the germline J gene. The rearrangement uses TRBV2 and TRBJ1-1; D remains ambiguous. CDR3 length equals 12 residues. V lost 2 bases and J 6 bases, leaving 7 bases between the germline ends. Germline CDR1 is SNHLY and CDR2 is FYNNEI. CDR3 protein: CASSEMKAEAFF. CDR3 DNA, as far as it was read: TGTGCCAGCAGTGAAATGAAGGCTGAA.

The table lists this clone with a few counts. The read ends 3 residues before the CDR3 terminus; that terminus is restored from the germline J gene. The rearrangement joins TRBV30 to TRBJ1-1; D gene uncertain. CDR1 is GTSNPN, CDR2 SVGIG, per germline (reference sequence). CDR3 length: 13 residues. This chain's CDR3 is CAWSGASYNEAFF. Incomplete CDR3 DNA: TGTGCCTGGAGTGGGGCCTCCTACAATGAG.

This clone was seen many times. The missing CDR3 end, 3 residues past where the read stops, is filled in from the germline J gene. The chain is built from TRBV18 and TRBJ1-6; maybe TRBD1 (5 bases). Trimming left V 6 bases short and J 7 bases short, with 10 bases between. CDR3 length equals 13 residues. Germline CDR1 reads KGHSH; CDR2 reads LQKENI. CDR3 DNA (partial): TGTGCCAGCTCTCCCTCAGGGAATTCACCC. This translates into CASSPSGNSP. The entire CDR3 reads CASSPSGNSPLHF.

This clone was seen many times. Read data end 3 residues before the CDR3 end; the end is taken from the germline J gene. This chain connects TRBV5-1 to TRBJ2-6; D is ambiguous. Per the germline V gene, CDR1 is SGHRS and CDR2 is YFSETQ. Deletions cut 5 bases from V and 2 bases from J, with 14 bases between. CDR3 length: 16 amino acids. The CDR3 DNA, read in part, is TGCGCCAGCAGGGCAGCAGGCATGGCTGGGGCCAACGTC. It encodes CASRAAGMAGANV. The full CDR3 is CASRAAGMAGANVLTF. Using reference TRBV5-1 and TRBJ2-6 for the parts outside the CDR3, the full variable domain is KAGVTQTPRYLIKTRGQQVTLSCSPISGHRSVSWYQQTPGQGLQFLFEYFSETQRNKGNFPGRFSGRQFSNSRSEMNVSTLELGDSALYLCASRAAGMAGANVLTFGAGSRLTVL.

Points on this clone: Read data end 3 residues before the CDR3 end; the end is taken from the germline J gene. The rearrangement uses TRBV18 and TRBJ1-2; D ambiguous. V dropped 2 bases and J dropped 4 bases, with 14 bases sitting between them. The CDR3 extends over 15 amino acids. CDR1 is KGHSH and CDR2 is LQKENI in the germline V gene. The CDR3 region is CASSPDPGGGYGYTF. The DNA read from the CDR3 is TGTGCCAGCTCACCAGACCCCGGAGGCGGCTATGGC.

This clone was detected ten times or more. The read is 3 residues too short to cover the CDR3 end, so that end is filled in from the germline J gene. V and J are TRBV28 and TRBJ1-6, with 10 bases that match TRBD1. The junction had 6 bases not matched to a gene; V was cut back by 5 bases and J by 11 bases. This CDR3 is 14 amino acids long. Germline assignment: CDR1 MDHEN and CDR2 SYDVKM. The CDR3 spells CASSPGTGAPPLHF. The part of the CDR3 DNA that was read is TGTGCCAGCAGTCCCGGGACAGGGGCGCCACCC.

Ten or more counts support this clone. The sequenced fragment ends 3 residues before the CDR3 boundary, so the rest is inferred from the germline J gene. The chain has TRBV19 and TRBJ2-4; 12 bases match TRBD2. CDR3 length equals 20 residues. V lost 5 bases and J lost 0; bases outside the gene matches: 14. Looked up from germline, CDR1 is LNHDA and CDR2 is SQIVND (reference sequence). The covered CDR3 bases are TGTGCCAGTAGTCCCACTCCGGGACTAGCGGGTAATATAGCCAAAAACATT. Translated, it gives CASSPTPGLAGNIAKNI. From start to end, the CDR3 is CASSPTPGLAGNIAKNIQYF.

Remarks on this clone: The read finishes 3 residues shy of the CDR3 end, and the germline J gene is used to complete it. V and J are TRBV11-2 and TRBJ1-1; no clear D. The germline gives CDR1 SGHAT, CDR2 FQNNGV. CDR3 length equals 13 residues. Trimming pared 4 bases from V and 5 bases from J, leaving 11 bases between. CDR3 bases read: TGTGCCAGCAGCTCCACGGGGTTAACTGAA. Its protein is CASSSTGLTE. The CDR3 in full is CASSSTGLTEAFF.

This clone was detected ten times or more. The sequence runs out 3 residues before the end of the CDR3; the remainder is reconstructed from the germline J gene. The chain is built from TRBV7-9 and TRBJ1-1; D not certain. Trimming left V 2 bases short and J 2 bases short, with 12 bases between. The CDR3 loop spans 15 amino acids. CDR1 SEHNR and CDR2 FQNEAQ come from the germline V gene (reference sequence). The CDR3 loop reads CASSLPLEKNTEAFF. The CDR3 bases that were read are TGTGCCAGCAGCTTACCACTCGAGAAAAACACTGAA.

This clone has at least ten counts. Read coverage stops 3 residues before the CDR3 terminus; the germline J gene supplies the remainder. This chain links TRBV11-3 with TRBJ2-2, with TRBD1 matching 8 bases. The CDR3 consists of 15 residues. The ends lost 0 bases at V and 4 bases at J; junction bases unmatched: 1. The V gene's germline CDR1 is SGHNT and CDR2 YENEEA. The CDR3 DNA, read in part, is TGTGCCAGCAGCTTAGAACAGGGGGGCACCGGGGAG. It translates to CASSLEQGGTGE. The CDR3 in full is CASSLEQGGTGELFF.

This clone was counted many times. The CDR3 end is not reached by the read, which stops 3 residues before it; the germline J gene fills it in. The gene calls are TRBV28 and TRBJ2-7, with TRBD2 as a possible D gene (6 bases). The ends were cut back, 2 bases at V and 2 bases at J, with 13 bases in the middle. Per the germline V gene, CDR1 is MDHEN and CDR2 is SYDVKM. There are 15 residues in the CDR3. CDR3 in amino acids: CASSLPTRAPYEQYF. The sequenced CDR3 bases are TGTGCCAGCAGTTTACCGACTAGAGCCCCCTACGAG.

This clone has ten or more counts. The covered CDR3 bases are TGTGCCAGCAGCTTCAGCGGGAGGCTCGGGAATGAG. Its translation: CASSFSGRLGNE. From start to end, the CDR3 is CASSFSGRLGNEQFF. The gene calls are TRBV7-6 and TRBJ2-1, with TRBD2 identical over 9 bases. The read stops 3 residues short of the end of the CDR3; the missing end is completed from the germline J gene. The trim removed 3 bases at V and 7 bases at J, leaving 7 bases unmatched. The CDR3 loop spans 15 amino acids. CDR1 and CDR2 from the germline V gene are SGHVS and FNYEAQ.

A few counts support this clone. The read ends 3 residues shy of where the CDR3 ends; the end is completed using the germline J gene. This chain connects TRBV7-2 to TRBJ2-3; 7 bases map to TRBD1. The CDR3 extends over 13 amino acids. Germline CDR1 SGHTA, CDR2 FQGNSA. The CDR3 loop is CASSRDSNQPQYF. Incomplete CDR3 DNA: TGTGCCAGCAGCCGGGACAGCAATCAGCCG.

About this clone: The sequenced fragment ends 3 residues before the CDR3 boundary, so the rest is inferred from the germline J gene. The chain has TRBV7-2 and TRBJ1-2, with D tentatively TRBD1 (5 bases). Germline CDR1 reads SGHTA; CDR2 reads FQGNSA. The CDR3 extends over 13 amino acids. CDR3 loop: CASSLGTRYDYTF. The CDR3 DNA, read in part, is TGTGCCAGCAGCTTAGGGACACGCTACGAC.

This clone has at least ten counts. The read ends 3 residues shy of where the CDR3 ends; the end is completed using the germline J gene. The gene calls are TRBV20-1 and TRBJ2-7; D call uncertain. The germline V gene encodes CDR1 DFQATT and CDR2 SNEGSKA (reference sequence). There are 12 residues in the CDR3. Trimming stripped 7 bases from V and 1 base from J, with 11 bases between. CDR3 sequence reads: CSGVGQSYEQYF. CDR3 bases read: TGCAGTGGGGTGGGCCAATCCTACGAG.